Detailed here is one T cell receptor (beta chain). Its antigen is unidentified. The method was immunoSEQ multiplex PCR; TCRdb's version includes in-frame clones alone and lacks a portion of them. This repertoire shows about 77,000 clones, 92% found once; its top ten account for around 4.5%. The data were taken from a study of T cell responses to AZD1222 COVID-19 vaccine. Study findings and constraints: Without day 14 samples, only post-peak T cell repertoires were studied. Only a handful of AZD1222 recipients were seropositive at baseline.

This CDR3 comprises 14 residues. Germline loops: CDR1 SGHTA, CDR2 FQGTGA. The trim removed 3 bases at V and 4 bases at J, leaving 4 bases unmatched. Second doses were pooled across both intervals (about 4 or about 12 weeks). Sequenced material: peripheral blood, taken 28 days after the second AZD1222 dose. The TCR comes from an adult who received the AZD1222 COVID-19 vaccine. The chain joins TRBV7-3 to TRBJ1-1, with 8 positions matching TRBD1. CDR3 DNA: TGTGCCAGCAGCTTGACAGGGGCTGGCACTGAAGCTTTCTTT. This sequence encodes CASSLTGAGTEAFF.